This TCR beta chain originates from a study of human thymus T cells. Germline V gene data show CDR1 as SNHLY and CDR2 as FYNNEI. The CDR3 runs 14 residues. V dropped 8 bases and J dropped 1 base, with 12 bases sitting between them. Resections from corrective heart surgery provided thymus tissue. Repertoires were generated with immunoSEQ multiplex PCR, while TCRdb's copy carries only in-frame clones and drops some. Of approximately 70,000 clones in the sample, around 95% are singletons; the top ten hold about 0.03%. Source material: thymus tissue. The chain recombines TRBV2 with TRBJ1-5; weak D call: TRBD1 (5 bases). This receptor was identified in a girl under two years old with a congenital heart defect but otherwise immunologically healthy. CDR3 DNA: TGTGCCAGCTCCGGGACCGACAGCAATCAGCCCCAGCATTTT. Protein product: CASSGTDSNQPQHF. The full variable domain, with the rest looked up from reference TRBV2 and TRBJ1-5, is EPEVTQTPSHQVTQMGQEVILRCVPISNHLYFYWYRQILGQKVEFLVSFYNNEISEKSEIFDDQFSVERPDGSNFTLKIRSTKLEDSAMYFCASSGTDSNQPQHFGDGTRLSIL.